Given below is one TCR beta chain in context. Its specific antigen is unknown. Nothing much larger sits one base from this clone, and base qualities are not available. This record comes from a study of shared clonotypes between healthy human individuals (dated by TCRdb to the early 2020s). General notes on the study: A few men and a couple of women, aged 18 to 49 years, made up the cohort. For each donor, three plates each were used for CD4 naive and CD4 memory, two plates were used for CD8 naive, and one plate was used for CD8 memory. The study deeply sequenced blood TCR repertoires of about five healthy adults to estimate repertoire size and the extent of clonotype sharing between individuals. To increase sequencing depth and limit assay-specific biases, TCR repertoire library preparation and sequencing were carried out by different laboratories using diverse techniques. Each donor's leukapheresis produced roughly between roughly 0.85 and 9.5 billion PBMCs. Study-wide conclusions, independent of this receptor: Rarefaction of sorted-subset datasets indicated incomplete sequencing despite the large sequencing depth. Compared with non-shared clonotypes, clonotypes shared by all four sorted-subset donors had higher generation probabilities. Naive subsets generally had larger estimated clonotype richness than memory subsets did. Sampling was limited to blood, and TCR repertoires in tissue likely differ from TCR repertoires in blood. About 5% of naive CD4, roughly 3.5% of naive CD8, around 2.3% of memory CD4, and about 0.4% of memory CD8 clonotypes were shared across four donors. Pairwise subsampling led to the expectation that sequencing depth would affect the degree of clonotype sharing among donors. The genetic and exposure-history diversity represented was limited by the small number of donors.

Healthy HIV-negative adults with no recently reported acute infections or vaccinations were included as donors. Every donor was a Caucasian adult residing in Nashville, Tennessee, USA. CD4+ T cells were enriched by magnetic negative selection; naive cells were then positively selected on CD45RA, and the negative fraction formed the memory subset. After blood collection by leukapheresis, PBMCs were isolated using Ficoll-Histopaque density gradient centrifugation and then cryopreserved in the vapor phase of liquid nitrogen. Purity and quantity of every magnetically sorted T cell population were checked by analytical flow cytometry. Each sorted fraction had its genomic DNA isolated and then quantified by UV absorbance on a Nanodrop 2000c. Using the deep immunoSEQ assay, TCR CDR3 regions were amplified from genomic DNA by multiplex PCR. Extracted genomic DNA from each cell subset was distributed evenly across all wells of several immunoSEQ 96-well plates, and each plate was treated as a replicate. For sorted subsets, around 200 ng genomic DNA, equal to tens of thousands of T cell genomes, was loaded into each replicate PCR. Purified libraries were quantified with a Qubit 3.0 fluorometer, sized on a Bioanalyzer 2100, and re-quantified with the KAPA Library Quantification kit. Each immunoSEQ 96-well plate was sequenced on its own single-read 150-cycle Illumina NextSeq 550 flow cell. In the authors' own workflow: The immunoSEQ output contained only junctional sequences without quality scores, so filtering could not match that applied to full-length reads. Sequences were annotated with PyIR, a Python wrapper for IgBLAST v1.9, using IMGT germline references to assign V/J genes and CDR3. Reads with weak V/J assignments (E-value above 1e-6), missing CDR3, stop codons, out-of-frame junctions, or ambiguous translated residues were removed. V3J clonotypes were defined as sequences sharing the same inferred V gene, J gene, and CDR3 amino acid sequence. The percentage overlap between two repertoires was calculated by dividing the number of shared unique clonotypes by the size of the smaller repertoire. Richness of each repertoire was evaluated using RTK rarefaction, the Chao1 estimator, and Recon v2.1 estimates of unobserved clonotypes. OLGA was used to compute generation probabilities for all TCRbeta clonotypes that the gDNA method yielded from a handful of donors. TCRdb took over this immuneACCESS table, retaining in-frame rearrangements with V and J assigned. Such tables are incomplete; in checked studies, under half of the missing clones stem from an unresolved V gene, and the remainder is unexplained. That table supplies the V and J calls and clone size; D and trimming were determined from the DNA. This sample has over 950,000 clones in its table, and 60% to 80% of those were observed once. The ten most abundant clones make up 0.89% of the sample.

The cysteine opens and the phenylalanine closes a CDR3 of 15 amino acids. Here the CDR3 DNA is all that survives: 45 bases in frame from base 1. This sequence uses TRBV12-2 and TRBJ1-2. TRBV12-2 is listed as a pseudogene. This clonotype originated in a man younger than 30 in good health. Some clones in this sample may be carry-over from other donors' samples. Sequenced material: memory CD4+ T cells from PBMCs. The cell subset or site label for this specimen denotes: CD45RA-negative fraction. The DNA is TGTGCAAGTCGCCCTCGACAGCGGAGGGTAGAGGGCTACACCTTC. It is translated as CASRPRQRRVEGYTF.